The 23 T cell receptor beta chains below all came from one sample that was sequenced in a study of Tregs in tolerant kidney transplant recipients. The protocol was immunoSEQ multiplex PCR, while the TCRdb copy is restricted to in-frame clones and leaves out a portion. The sample consists of 75,000 to 100,000 clones, 90% to 95% of them appearing once. Sequenced material: CD8+ T cells from blood. The receptors stem from a human donor in good health.

The chain employs TRBV5-1 and TRBJ1-1, with D tentatively TRBD1 (5 bases). The CDR3 has 12 amino acids. The V gene's germline CDR1 is SGHRS and CDR2 YFSETQ. V was pared by 2 bases and J by 6 bases, with 8 bases between. For the CDR3, the DNA is TGCGCCAGCAGCTTTCGGGGCCCTGAAGCTTTCTTT. It encodes CASSFRGPEAFF.

This chain connects TRBV19 to TRBJ2-1; D gene ambiguous. V dropped 5 bases and J dropped 8 bases, with 13 bases sitting between them. The CDR3 is 13 residues long. The germline gives CDR1 LNHDA, CDR2 SQIVND (reference sequence). This CDR3 reads CASSPRPGYEQFF. The CDR3, as DNA: TGTGCCAGTAGTCCGCGTCCGGGCTATGAGCAGTTCTTC.

V usage is TRBV13 and J usage is TRBJ2-5, with D maybe TRBD1 (6 bases). Germline CDR1 PRHDT, CDR2 FYEKMQ (reference sequence). V dropped 2 bases and J dropped 4 bases, with 14 bases sitting between them. The CDR3 has 15 amino acids. Here the CDR3 reads CASSLRGSGLETQYF. CDR3 in DNA: TGTGCCAGCAGCTTAAGGGGGAGTGGGTTAGAGACCCAGTACTTC.

The chain is built from TRBV15 and TRBJ2-3, with TRBD1 matching 8 bases. CDR1 and CDR2 from the germline V gene are LNHNV and YYDKDF (reference sequence). The CDR3 is 14 amino acids. With V trimmed by 6 bases and J by 0 bases, 2 bases remained unmatched. Here the CDR3 DNA reads TGTGCCACCAGGACAGGGGAGAGCACAGATACGCAGTATTTT. Translated, it gives CATRTGESTDTQYF.

J is TRBJ2-7 and V is TRBV6-5; TRBD2 matches at 9 bases. Germline-derived CDR1 and CDR2 are MNHEY and SVGAGI. The CDR3 consists of 15 residues. Losses at the gene ends were 2 bases for V and 1 base for J; bases not matched to a gene: 3. The chain's CDR3 is CASSYETSGSYEQYF. DNA for the CDR3: TGTGCCAGCAGTTACGAGACTAGCGGATCCTACGAGCAGTACTTC.

The chain carries TRBV14 and TRBJ2-3, with 8 bases lining up with TRBD1. Trimming at V came to 5 bases and at J to 4 bases, leaving 8 bases not matched to a gene. The germline CDR1 and CDR2 sequences are SGHDN and FVKESK. The length of the CDR3 is 15 residues. CDR3 region: CASSSKTGVADTQYF. In nucleotides, the CDR3 is TGTGCCAGCAGCTCAAAGACAGGGGTGGCAGATACGCAGTATTTT. Together with reference TRBV14 and TRBJ2-3, the CDR3 gives the full variable domain: EAGVTQFPSHSVIEKGQTVTLRCDPISGHDNLYWYRRVMGKEIKFLLHFVKESKQDESGMPNNRFLAERTGGTYSTLKVQPAELEDSGVYFCASSSKTGVADTQYFGPGTRLTVL.

This chain connects TRBV21-1 to TRBJ1-2. TRBV21-1 is marked as a pseudogene. The CDR3 is 14 amino acids. Written as DNA, the CDR3 is TGTGCCAGCAGCAACGCGGGAGGTGTCTATGGCTACACCTTC. Amino acids: CASSNAGGVYGYTF.

This chain links TRBV27 with TRBJ1-1, with D possibly TRBD1 on 6 matching bases. V was shortened by 2 bases and J by 3 bases, with 16 bases between the two germline ends. CDR3 length: 16 residues. The germline V gene has CDR1 MNHEY and CDR2 SMNVEV (reference sequence). The CDR3, as DNA: TGTGCCAGCAGTTTAGGGCTACAGGGAACCCACACTGAAGCTTTCTTT. This sequence encodes CASSLGLQGTHTEAFF.

The V call is TRBV6-1, the J call TRBJ2-7, with 8 bases that match TRBD1. Looked up from germline, CDR1 is MNHNS and CDR2 is SASEGT. The CDR3 totals 15 residues. Trimming took 0 bases from V and 4 from J; bases not matched to a gene: 5. The CDR3 reads CASSEAMTGAYEQYF. In DNA, the CDR3 is TGTGCCAGCAGTGAAGCGATGACAGGGGCTTACGAGCAGTACTTC.

This chain links TRBV10-1 with TRBJ2-3; the D gene is possibly TRBD1 (6 bases). Trimming removed 0 bases at V and 2 bases at J, with 9 bases between. Per the germline V gene, CDR1 is WNHNN and CDR2 is SYGVQD (reference sequence). This CDR3 spans 15 amino acids. The DNA of the CDR3 is TGCGCCAGCAGTGAGTCGGGGGACAACACAGATACGCAGTATTTT. It specifies CASSESGDNTDTQYF.

The chain is built from TRBV9 and TRBJ1-2, with TRBD1 identical over 8 bases. CDR1 SGDLS and CDR2 YYNGEE come from the germline V gene. V lost 7 bases, J lost 3 bases, and 17 bases stayed unmatched. The CDR3 loop spans 17 amino acids. CDR3 sequence reads: CASSLIRTGTLDYGYTF. In DNA form, the CDR3 reads TGTGCCAGCTCTCTCATACGGACAGGGACCCTAGACTATGGCTACACCTTC.

CDR3 protein: CASSPNVGDEQFF. The CDR3 region has the DNA TGTGCCAGCAGCCCAAATGTGGGGGACGAGCAGTTCTTC. The gene calls are TRBV5-4 and TRBJ2-1, with D perhaps matching TRBD1 or TRBD2 (5 bases each). Germline CDR1 is SGHNT and CDR2 is YYREEE (reference sequence). The CDR3 sequence is 13 residues long. V gave up 4 bases and J gave up 10 bases, with 15 bases separating them.

The gene calls are TRBV7-9 and TRBJ2-1; 8 nucleotides agree with TRBD2. There are 19 residues in the CDR3. Trimming cost V 1 base and J 1 base; bases outside gene matches: 12. CDR1 is SEHNR, CDR2 FQNEAQ, per germline (reference sequence). CDR3 residues: CASSLEGLAGALSYNEQFF. Here the CDR3 DNA reads TGTGCCAGCAGCTTAGAGGGCCTAGCGGGTGCGTTATCCTACAATGAGCAGTTCTTC.

The chain couples TRBV7-9 to TRBJ1-5; no reliable D call. The ends were cut back, 1 base at V and 5 bases at J, with 6 bases in the middle. Germline values: CDR1 SEHNR, CDR2 FQNEAQ (reference sequence). CDR3 size: 13 residues. The CDR3 here is CASSLGWDQPQHF. For the CDR3, the DNA is TGTGCCAGCAGCTTAGGGTGGGATCAGCCCCAGCATTTT.

J is TRBJ1-2 and V is TRBV11-2; 9 nucleotides line up with TRBD1. CDR3 length: 16 amino acids. From germline, CDR1 is SGHAT and CDR2 FQNNGV. Unmatched junction bases numbered 4, after V lost 1 base and J lost 1 base. The CDR3 region is CASSLGPGQGNYGYTF. CDR3 sequence (DNA): TGTGCCAGCAGCTTAGGACCGGGACAGGGTAACTATGGCTACACCTTC.

The V gene is TRBV6-5, the J gene TRBJ2-7; possible D gene TRBD1, 6 bases. Trimming took off 4 bases at V and 2 bases at J, with 15 bases between the two ends. CDR3 length: 15 residues. CDR1 is MNHEY and CDR2 is SVGAGI in the germline V gene. The CDR3 DNA sequence: TGTGCCAGCAGTTTCTCGCCGGACAGCCCCTACGAGCAGTACTTC. Protein: CASSFSPDSPYEQYF.

The rearrangement uses TRBV4-2 and TRBJ1-5; D gene uncertain. Per the germline V gene, CDR1 is LGHNA and CDR2 is YNFKEQ. The CDR3 runs to 15 residues. V was trimmed by 0 bases and J by 0 bases, leaving 6 bases between them. The CDR3 is CASSQDSYSNQPQHF. CDR3 DNA: TGTGCCAGCAGCCAAGACAGTTATAGCAATCAGCCCCAGCATTTT.

The gene calls are TRBV7-2 and TRBJ2-1; D might be TRBD2 (5 bases). Germline assignment: CDR1 SGHTA and CDR2 FQGNSA. The length of the CDR3 is 16 residues. V was clipped by 5 bases and J by 0 bases, with 14 bases between them. The CDR3 bases are TGTGCCAGCAGCCTGGCGCGGGCGAGCTCCTACAATGAGCAGTTCTTC. Translation: CASSLARASSYNEQFF.

CDR3 amino acids: CASSLSRGERYNEQFF. CDR3 DNA: TGTGCCAGCAGTTTATCGCGGGGGGAACGATACAATGAGCAGTTCTTC. V and J are TRBV27 and TRBJ2-1, with 8 bases fitting TRBD2. The CDR3 sequence is 16 residues long. Trimming cost V 0 bases and J 4 bases; bases outside gene matches: 5. Germline V gene lookup returns CDR1 MNHEY and CDR2 SMNVEV (reference sequence).

The chain joins TRBV7-9 to TRBJ2-7; D may be TRBD2 (6 bases). There are 16 residues in the CDR3. Germline V CDR1 and CDR2: SEHNR, FQNEAQ (reference sequence). The ends were cut back, 0 bases at V and 4 bases at J, with 16 bases in the middle. The CDR3 nucleotides are TGTGCCAGCAGCTTAGCTGGGACTGGTTTATGGTACGAGCAGTACTTC. Its translation: CASSLAGTGLWYEQYF.

This chain uses TRBV7-9 with TRBJ2-3, with a weak D call TRBD1 (5 bases). Trimming took off 1 base at V and 7 bases at J, with 12 bases between the two ends. This CDR3 has 14 residues. Germline V gene data show CDR1 as SEHNR and CDR2 as FQNEAQ (reference sequence). This chain's CDR3 is CASSLEGRSYTQYF. DNA of the CDR3: TGTGCCAGCAGCTTAGAGGGGCGCTCATATACGCAGTATTTT. The entire variable domain, with the rest obtained from reference TRBV7-9 and TRBJ2-3, is as follows: DTGVSQNPRHKITKRGQNVTFRCDPISEHNRLYWYRQTLGQGPEFLTYFQNEAQLEKSRLLSDRFSAERPKGSFSTLEIQRTEQGDSAMYLCASSLEGRSYTQYFGPGTRLTVL.

This chain uses TRBV13 with TRBJ1-4; D is possibly TRBD1 (6 bases). The CDR3 totals 14 residues. CDR1 PRHDT and CDR2 FYEKMQ come from the germline V gene (reference sequence). The V end was cut by 5 bases, the J end by 5 bases, with 12 bases between. CDR3 sequence: CASSPTGSNEKLFF. DNA of the CDR3: TGTGCCAGCAGCCCGACAGGTAGCAATGAAAAACTGTTTTTT.

There are a few counts of this clone. The rearrangement links TRBV15 to TRBJ2-7, with 9 bases identical to TRBD1. Germline CDR1 reads LNHNV; CDR2 reads YYDKDF (reference sequence). Losses at the gene ends were 3 bases for V and 3 bases for J; bases not matched to a gene: 6. This CDR3 spans 15 amino acids. CDR3 sequence: CATSSGDRVIYEQYF. CDR3 sequence (DNA): TGTGCCACCAGCAGTGGGGACAGGGTCATCTACGAGCAGTACTTC.